These 31 T cell receptor beta chains were all obtained from the same sample, sequenced in a study of blood T cell repertoires in COVID-19 (TCRdb year 2020). Receptor libraries were prepared by the immunoSEQ multiplex PCR assay. TCRdb limited this immuneACCESS table to in-frame rearrangements with V and J called. A share of clones is missing; checked studies link under half to unresolved V genes, and the rest is unexplained. The sample yields 120,000 to 150,000 clones; about 88% were counted once. 2.5% of the sample goes to the ten largest clones. Sequenced: peripheral blood. These receptors all stem from a human donor with COVID-19, enrolled during active disease. The donor label of this sample is uncertain.

The rearrangement uses TRBV3-1 (or the pseudogene TRBV3-2) and TRBJ2-7, with 10 bases lining up with TRBD2. The ends lost 1 base at V and 3 bases at J; junction bases unmatched: 3. The CDR3 consists of 15 residues. The germline V gene encodes CDR1 LGHDT and CDR2 YNNKEL (reference sequence). In DNA, the CDR3 is TGTGCCAGCAGCCAAGCTAGCGGGAGTCGCTACGAGCAGTACTTC. Amino acids: CASSQASGSRYEQYF.

This chain uses TRBV3-1 (or the pseudogene TRBV3-2) with TRBJ2-1; 7 nucleotides line up with TRBD2. The germline V gene has CDR1 LGHDT and CDR2 YNNKEL (reference sequence). J lost 9 bases, V lost 1 base, and 9 bases had no gene match. The CDR3 runs to 15 residues. The CDR3 protein is CASSQGAGAAGEQFF. The CDR3 bases are TGTGCCAGCAGCCAAGGGGCGGGAGCGGCGGGTGAGCAGTTCTTC.

The gene calls are TRBV5-1 and TRBJ1-1, with D possibly TRBD1 on 5 matching bases. V was cut by 3 bases and J by 1 base, with 10 bases left in between. Per germline, CDR1 SGHRS and CDR2 YFSETQ. The CDR3 spans 14 residues. The CDR3 region has the DNA TGCGCCAGCAGCTACCCCAGGGAGAACACTGAAGCTTTCTTT. Amino acid sequence: CASSYPRENTEAFF.

This clone has more than one count but fewer than ten. This rearrangement joins TRBV24-1 to TRBJ1-3; no reliable D call. CDR1 and CDR2 (germline): KGHDR, SFDVKD. This CDR3 is 13 amino acids long. Between the trimmed V and J ends, which lost 0 bases and 8 bases, there was a span of 7 bases. The CDR3 protein is CATSDLNGDTIYF. The CDR3 nucleotides are TGTGCCACCAGTGATTTGAACGGGGACACCATATATTTT.

The chain has TRBV11-2 and TRBJ2-1, with 9 bases aligning to TRBD1. Germline CDR1 SGHAT, CDR2 FQNNGV. Trimming cost V 1 base and J 15 bases; bases outside gene matches: 10. The CDR3 is made up of 14 amino acids. CDR3 sequence reads: CASSLANIGTGRFF. As DNA, the CDR3 is TGTGCCAGCAGCTTAGCGAATATCGGGACAGGGAGGTTCTTC.

The V gene is TRBV7-6, the J gene TRBJ1-4; D perhaps matches TRBD1 (6 bases). This CDR3 is built from 16 residues. Germline CDR1 SGHVS, CDR2 FNYEAQ. Trimming cost V 2 bases and J 8 bases, with 18 bases left between them. In DNA form, the CDR3 reads TGTGCCAGCAGCTTATTGGCAGGCAGGGGTTGGGAAAAACTGTTTTTT. Its translation is CASSLLAGRGWEKLFF.

The V call is TRBV5-1, the J call TRBJ1-1; 9 positions match TRBD1. The CDR3 spans 16 residues. Germline CDR1 SGHRS, CDR2 YFSETQ. Unmatched junction bases numbered 6, after V lost 3 bases and J lost 0 bases. The CDR3, as DNA: TGCGCCAGCAGCTCCCGGGACAGGGATATGAACACTGAAGCTTTCTTT. It is translated as CASSSRDRDMNTEAFF.

The rearrangement uses TRBV7-9 and TRBJ2-5; 9 nucleotides match TRBD1. Germline lookup yields CDR1 SEHNR and CDR2 FQNEAQ (reference sequence). J lost 6 bases, V lost 6 bases, and 8 bases had no gene match. CDR3 size: 14 residues. CDR3 nucleotide sequence: TGTGCCAGCAGGTCCACAGGGGGCGCGAAGACCCAGTACTTC. This translates into CASRSTGGAKTQYF.

This chain uses TRBV10-3 with TRBJ1-2; TRBD1 aligns across 7 bases. The CDR3 covers 14 residues. Germline trimming cut 6 bases from V and 3 bases from J; bases unmatched to any gene: 7. Germline CDR1 reads ENHRY; CDR2 reads SYGVKD. The CDR3 here is CAIRLTGSDYGYTF. In nucleotides, the CDR3 is TGTGCCATCAGACTGACAGGGTCTGACTATGGCTACACCTTC.

CDR3 DNA: TGTGCCAGCAGCTTGCCAGGAAACACCATATATTTT. Translated: CASSLPGNTIYF. This rearrangement joins TRBV5-6 to TRBJ1-3; D unresolved. Germline V gene data show CDR1 as SGHDT and CDR2 as YYEEEE. The CDR3 is 12 amino acids. Between the trimmed V and J ends, which lost 1 base and 4 bases, there was a span of 3 bases.

The J gene is TRBJ2-5, the V gene TRBV2, with D unclear. Trimming removed 8 bases at V and 4 bases at J, with 20 bases between. CDR3 length: 15 residues. Looked up from germline, CDR1 is SNHLY and CDR2 is FYNNEI. CDR3 region: CASCTLVVLRETQYF. DNA of the CDR3: TGTGCCAGCTGTACCCTAGTCGTGTTGCGAGAGACCCAGTACTTC.

The chain uses TRBV3-1 (or the pseudogene TRBV3-2) and TRBJ1-4; no clear D. The V gene's germline CDR1 is LGHDT and CDR2 YNNKEL (reference sequence). V lost 4 bases and J 3 bases, leaving 3 bases between the germline ends. The CDR3 sequence is 12 residues long. The CDR3 region is CASSPSNEKLFF. The CDR3 DNA is TGTGCCAGCAGCCCATCTAATGAAAAACTGTTTTTT.

This clone came up a few times. The chain is built from TRBV3-1 (or the pseudogene TRBV3-2) and TRBJ1-2, with D uncertain. CDR1 and CDR2 from the germline V gene are LGHDT and YNNKEL (reference sequence). V was trimmed by 2 bases and J by 5 bases, leaving 12 bases between them. This CDR3 is 14 amino acids long. The CDR3 DNA reads as TGTGCCAGCAGCCAATGGGAGAAGACGTATGGCTACACCTTC. Amino acids: CASSQWEKTYGYTF.

This clone was seen a single time. This rearrangement joins TRBV3-1 (or the pseudogene TRBV3-2) to TRBJ2-7; the D gene is possibly TRBD1 (6 bases). This CDR3 has 15 amino acids. V dropped 0 bases and J dropped 3 bases, with 12 bases sitting between them. CDR1 and CDR2 from the germline V gene are LGHDT and YNNKEL (reference sequence). The CDR3: CASSQEQGSYYEQYF. The CDR3 nucleotides are TGTGCCAGCAGCCAAGAGCAGGGGTCATACTACGAGCAGTACTTC.

This chain uses TRBV28 with TRBJ1-2; D is perhaps TRBD1 (5 bases). The V and J ends lost 4 bases and 8 bases respectively, with 20 bases between them. CDR1 and CDR2 (germline): MDHEN, SYDVKM. This CDR3 comprises 15 residues. The CDR3 loop reads CASSSADRPPRGYTF. The CDR3 bases are TGTGCCAGCAGTTCCGCTGACAGACCACCGAGGGGCTACACCTTC.

The chain is built from TRBV5-1 and TRBJ1-2; no firm D call. The CDR3 loop spans 13 amino acids. CDR1 is SGHRS, CDR2 YFSETQ, per germline. Trimming stripped 2 bases from V and 4 bases from J, with 9 bases between. In DNA, the CDR3 is TGCGCCAGCAGCTTTACAGAGAGCTATGGCTACACCTTC. The encoded protein is CASSFTESYGYTF.

V gene TRBV5-8 combines with J gene TRBJ2-1; TRBD1 agrees at 9 bases. Losses at the gene ends were 0 bases for V and 0 bases for J; bases not matched to a gene: 4. CDR1 is SGHTS, CDR2 YDEGEE, per germline. This CDR3 comprises 17 residues. The CDR3 sequence: CASSLVTGGSSYNEQFF. CDR3 sequence (DNA): TGTGCCAGCAGCTTGGTGACAGGGGGGAGCTCCTACAATGAGCAGTTCTTC. Drawing the rest from reference TRBV5-8 and TRBJ2-1, the complete variable domain is EAGVTQSPTHLIKTRGQQATLRCSPISGHTSVYWYQQALGLGLQFLLWYDEGEERNRGNFPPRFSGRQFPNYSSELNVNALELEDSALYLCASSLVTGGSSYNEQFFGPGTRLTVL.

This clone has just one count. This chain uses TRBV6-5 with TRBJ1-5, with 9 bases that match TRBD1. This CDR3 has 15 amino acids. With V trimmed by 6 bases and J by 1 base, 4 bases remained unmatched. Germline CDR1 MNHEY, CDR2 SVGAGI. CDR3 protein: CASRTGGASNQPQHF. Here the CDR3 DNA reads TGTGCCAGCAGAACAGGGGGCGCGAGCAATCAGCCCCAGCATTTT.

The chain is built from TRBV9 and TRBJ1-2, with 9 bases that match TRBD1. This CDR3 comprises 15 residues. Trimming at V came to 0 bases and at J to 5 bases, leaving 5 bases not matched to a gene. CDR1 is SGDLS, CDR2 YYNGEE, per germline. CDR3 nucleotides: TGTGCCAGCAGCGTAGGGTGGGGGACAGGGTATGGCTACACCTTC. This gives the protein CASSVGWGTGYGYTF.

This rearrangement joins TRBV9 to TRBJ2-1; D is possibly TRBD2 (5 bases). Germline V gene lookup returns CDR1 SGDLS and CDR2 YYNGEE. CDR3 size: 13 residues. V was pared by 3 bases and J by 7 bases, with 11 bases between. The CDR3 nucleotides are TGTGCCAGCAGCGCGGGATCCCGGAATGAGCAGTTCTTC. Translation gives CASSAGSRNEQFF.

This clone was picked up one time. This chain uses TRBV12-5 with TRBJ2-1; D unclear. Germline V gene lookup returns CDR1 LGHNT and CDR2 FRNRAP. This CDR3 comprises 17 residues. The V gene lost 1 base and the J gene lost 0 bases, with 13 bases spanning the gap. CDR3 region: CASGLGNSRSSYNEQFF. The CDR3 DNA reads TGTGCTAGTGGTTTGGGTAACTCGAGGAGCTCCTACAATGAGCAGTTCTTC.

This clone has only one observation. The chain joins TRBV19 to TRBJ1-2, with D perhaps TRBD1 (5 bases). V lost 5 bases, J lost 3 bases, and 13 bases lay in between. The length of the CDR3 is 14 residues. The V gene's germline CDR1 is LNHDA and CDR2 SQIVND (reference sequence). CDR3 nucleotide sequence: TGTGCCAGTAGTCCACAGCGACAGCACTATGGCTACACCTTC. As protein: CASSPQRQHYGYTF. Filled out from reference TRBV19 and TRBJ1-2, the complete variable domain reads DGGITQSPKYLFRKEGQNVTLSCEQNLNHDAMYWYRQDPGQGLRLIYYSQIVNDFQKGDIAEGYSVSREKKESFPLTVTSAQKNPTAFYLCASSPQRQHYGYTFGSGTRLTVV.

The chain couples TRBV7-2 to TRBJ1-4; 7 bases are shared with TRBD1. The CDR3 loop spans 15 amino acids. Germline V gene data show CDR1 as SGHTA and CDR2 as FQGNSA. The V gene end was trimmed by 2 bases and the J gene end by 8 bases; junction bases not matched to a gene: 8. This CDR3 is CASSLPTGRLEKLFF. CDR3 coding DNA: TGTGCCAGCAGCTTACCGACAGGGAGGTTAGAAAAACTGTTTTTT.

Only a few counts were recorded for this clone. J is TRBJ2-7 and V is TRBV5-4; TRBD1 matches at 8 bases. V gave up 4 bases and J gave up 5 bases; unmatched junction bases: 5. In germline, CDR1 is SGHNT, CDR2 YYREEE (reference sequence). The CDR3 loop spans 13 amino acids. CDR3 in DNA: TGTGCCAGCAGCCGGGACAGGCCTCACGAGCAGTACTTC. Protein: CASSRDRPHEQYF.

This chain connects TRBV6-2 or TRBV6-3 to TRBJ1-1; D is perhaps TRBD1 (6 bases). CDR3 length: 15 amino acids. From germline, CDR1 is MNHEY and CDR2 SVGEGT. The V and J ends lost 5 bases and 0 bases respectively, with 13 bases between them. CDR3 nucleotide sequence: TGTGCCAGCAGTGCTCCGGACAGCTTGAACACTGAAGCTTTCTTT. Its protein product is CASSAPDSLNTEAFF.

This chain joins TRBV7-3 and TRBJ2-2; D is perhaps TRBD2 (5 bases). This CDR3 spans 13 amino acids. Per the germline V gene, CDR1 is SGHTA and CDR2 is FQGTGA. The V end was cut by 5 bases, the J end by 7 bases, with 11 bases between. This chain's CDR3 is CASSGGLGGELFF. The DNA for the CDR3 is TGTGCCAGCAGCGGCGGGTTGGGCGGGGAGCTGTTTTTT.

The rearrangement joins TRBV10-3 to TRBJ1-3, with 7 bases fitting TRBD1. Germline-derived CDR1 and CDR2 are ENHRY and SYGVKD. The CDR3 totals 15 residues. J lost 0 bases, V lost 11 bases, and 10 bases had no gene match. The CDR3: CASNEGQLSGNTIYF. The CDR3 DNA sequence: TGTGCCTCGAACGAGGGACAGCTCTCTGGAAACACCATATATTTT.

The rearrangement links TRBV5-6 to TRBJ2-3, with 8 bases identical to TRBD2. The CDR3 spans 15 residues. Germline loops: CDR1 SGHDT, CDR2 YYEEEE. The J segment lost 0 bases and the V segment lost 7 bases, leaving 7 bases of the junction unmatched. The CDR3: CASSPGGWSTDTQYF. In nucleotides, the CDR3 is TGTGCCAGCTCCCCGGGGGGGTGGAGCACAGATACGCAGTATTTT.

The CDR3 region is CASSEGSSETQYF. In DNA form, the CDR3 reads TGTGCCAGCTCTGAGGGCAGCTCAGAGACCCAGTACTTC. V is TRBV5-5 and J is TRBJ2-5; a possible D gene is TRBD2 (5 bases). Trimming shortened V by 7 bases and J by 4 bases, and 14 bases separated the two germline ends. Germline V lookup: CDR1 SGHKS, CDR2 YYEKEE (reference sequence). The CDR3 extends over 13 amino acids.

This chain joins TRBV5-1 and TRBJ2-1, with 7 bases aligning to TRBD2. Germline V CDR1 and CDR2: SGHRS, YFSETQ. The CDR3 spans 17 residues. The ends lost 4 bases at V and 0 bases at J; junction bases unmatched: 10. Here the CDR3 DNA reads TGCGCCAGCAGCAAGCCTTCAAGCGGGGTCTCCTACAATGAGCAGTTCTTC. It codes for CASSKPSSGVSYNEQFF.

This chain uses TRBV5-1 with TRBJ2-3; D not certain. V lost 0 bases and J lost 3, with 8 bases in between. Per the germline V gene, CDR1 is SGHRS and CDR2 is YFSETQ. This CDR3 comprises 14 residues. CDR3 bases: TGCGCCAGCAGCTTGGCTCTGAGTACAGATACGCAGTATTTT. Amino acids: CASSLALSTDTQYF. Full variable domain (remainder filled in from reference TRBV5-1 and TRBJ2-3): KAGVTQTPRYLIKTRGQQVTLSCSPISGHRSVSWYQQTPGQGLQFLFEYFSETQRNKGNFPGRFSGRQFSNSRSEMNVSTLELGDSALYLCASSLALSTDTQYFGPGTRLTVL.